This T cell receptor beta chain was found in a study of T cells in localized non-small cell lung cancer. Profiled with immunoSEQ multiplex PCR; TCRdb holds only in-frame clones, not every one. The sample carries approximately 50,000 clones, about 88% recorded once. Turning to this clone: What it binds is unknown.

Study-wide results and caveats: A median approximately 61 of the top 100 tumor clones appeared in adjacent lung. Only one tumor region was sequenced, so heterogeneity remains possible. The study linked higher blood T cell density to longer overall survival. Clonality peaked in uninvolved adjacent lung rather than tumor.

This sequence originates from a man aged 35 to 69 with stage II lung adenocarcinoma. Source: PBMCs, taken before any cancer treatment.

The CDR3 region is CASTLSGGGNNEQFF. CDR3 in DNA: TGCGCCAGCACCTTATCAGGGGGTGGGAACAATGAGCAGTTCTTC. This rearrangement joins TRBV5-1 to TRBJ2-1; 7 bases align to TRBD1. Looked up from germline, CDR1 is SGHRS and CDR2 is YFSETQ. V gave up 6 bases and J gave up 5 bases; unmatched junction bases: 11. The CDR3 is made up of 15 amino acids.